The rows below give T cell receptor beta chains drawn from one sample of a study of control samples from healthy donors and cancer patients. Profiled with immunoSEQ multiplex PCR; TCRdb holds only in-frame clones, not every one. The sample carries thousands of clones, approximately 85% recorded once. The material sequenced was formalin-fixed, paraffin-embedded tissue. Receptors originate from a female donor with lung cancer. Each CDR3 is given with its conserved first and last residue. The order of the fields is CDR3 length, J gene, D gene, V gene, clone size, CDR3 DNA, CDR3 protein. D genes are given only for firm matches. Clone size is not always given. Where it is, it says once, few, many or a class for expanded clones.

>14|TRBJ2-1|TRBD1|TRBV7-2|NA
TGTGCCAGCAGCCCGACAGGGGTCCACAATGAGCAGTTCTTC
CASSPTGVHNEQFF
>13|TRBJ1-2|NA|TRBV30|NA
TGTGCCTGGAGCAGGGGAGCAAACTATGGCTACACCTTC
CAWSRGANYGYTF
>13|TRBJ2-5|NA|TRBV7-9|NA
TGTGCCAGCAGCTTAGTGGGAGTGGAGACCCAGTACTTC
CASSLVGVETQYF
>17|TRBJ2-4|NA|TRBV3-1/TRBV3-2|NA
TGTGCCAGCAGCGACACTAATCCCATTTGCAAAAAAAACATTCAGTACTTC
CASSDTNPICKKNIQYF
>13|TRBJ1-5|NA|TRBV10-2|once
TGCGCCAGCAGCGCCGCGTTCAATCAGCCCCAGCATTTT
CASSAAFNQPQHF
>16|TRBJ2-7|NA|TRBV11-2|NA
TGTGCCAGCAGCCCCCGAGGGAGCGGAGGAGCCTACGAGCAGTACTTC
CASSPRGSGGAYEQYF
>15|TRBJ2-1|NA|TRBV23-1|NA
TGCGCCAGCAGTCGGGAGAGAGTCCTCTACAATGAGCAGTTCTTC
CASSRERVLYNEQFF
>14|TRBJ2-5|NA|TRBV7-8|NA
TGTGCCAGCAGCACGTACAGGGTTGGAGAGACCCAGTACTTC
CASSTYRVGETQYF
>15|TRBJ2-1|TRBD2|TRBV4-2|NA
TGTGCCAGCAGTCACGGGACTAGCGGGTACAATGAGCAGTTCTTC
CASSHGTSGYNEQFF
>16|TRBJ2-2|TRBD1|TRBV11-2|NA
TGTGCCAGCAGCCACCGGGACAGGGGGAACACCGGGGAGCTGTTTTTT
CASSHRDRGNTGELFF
>14|TRBJ1-3|NA|TRBV7-2|NA
TGTGCCAGCAGCTTAAGCAGGATCGGAAACACCATATATTTT
CASSLSRIGNTIYF
>13|TRBJ1-1|NA|TRBV25-1|few
TGTGCCAGCAGTACCTACAAGGCTTCTGAAGCTTTCTTT
CASSTYKASEAFF
>15|TRBJ2-1|TRBD2|TRBV11-1|NA
TGTGCCAGCAGCTTAGACCCTAGCGGGAGGAATGAGCAGTTCTTC
CASSLDPSGRNEQFF
>13|TRBJ2-1|NA|TRBV28|NA
TGTGCCAGCAGCCGGGACGTGAACAATGAGCAGTTCTTC
CASSRDVNNEQFF
>13|TRBJ2-5|NA|TRBV12-3/TRBV12-4|NA
TGTGCCAGCAGTTTAGCCATTAGTGGGGCGCGGTACTTC
CASSLAISGARYF
>16|TRBJ2-7|TRBD2|TRBV14|NA
TGTGCCAGCAGCCTAAGCCCGGGACTAGCGGGAGTCGAGCAGTACTTC
CASSLSPGLAGVEQYF